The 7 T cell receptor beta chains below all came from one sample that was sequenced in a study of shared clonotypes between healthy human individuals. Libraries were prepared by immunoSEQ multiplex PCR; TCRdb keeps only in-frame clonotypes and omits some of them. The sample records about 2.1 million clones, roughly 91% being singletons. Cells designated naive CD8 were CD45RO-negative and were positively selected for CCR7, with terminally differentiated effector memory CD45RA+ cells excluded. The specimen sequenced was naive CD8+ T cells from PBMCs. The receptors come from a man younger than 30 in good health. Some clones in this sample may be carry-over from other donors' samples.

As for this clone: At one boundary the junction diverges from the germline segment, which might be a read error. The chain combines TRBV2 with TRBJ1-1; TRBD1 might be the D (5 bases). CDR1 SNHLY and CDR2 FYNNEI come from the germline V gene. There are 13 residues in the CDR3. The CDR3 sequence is CASSSGTHTGAFF. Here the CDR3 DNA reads TGTGCCAGCAGCTCCGGGACTCATACTGGAGCTTTCTTT.

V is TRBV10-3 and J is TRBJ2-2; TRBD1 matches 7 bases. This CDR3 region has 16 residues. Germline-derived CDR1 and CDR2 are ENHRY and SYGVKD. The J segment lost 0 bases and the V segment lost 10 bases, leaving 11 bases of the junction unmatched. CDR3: CATTAQGSPNTGELFF. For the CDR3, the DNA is TGTGCCACCACAGCACAGGGGAGCCCGAACACCGGGGAGCTGTTTTTT.

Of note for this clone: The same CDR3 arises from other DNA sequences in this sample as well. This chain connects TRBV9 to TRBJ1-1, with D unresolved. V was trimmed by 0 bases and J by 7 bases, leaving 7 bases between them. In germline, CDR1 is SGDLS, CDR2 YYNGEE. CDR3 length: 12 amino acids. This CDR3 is CASSVDLVEAFF. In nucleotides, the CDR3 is TGTGCCAGCAGCGTAGATTTGGTTGAAGCTTTCTTT.

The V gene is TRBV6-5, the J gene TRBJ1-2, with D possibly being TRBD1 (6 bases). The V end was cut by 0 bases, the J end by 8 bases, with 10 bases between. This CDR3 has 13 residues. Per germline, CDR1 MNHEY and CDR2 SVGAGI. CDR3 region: CASSYSEGVGYTF. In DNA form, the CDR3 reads TGTGCCAGCAGTTACTCAGAGGGGGTCGGCTACACCTTC.

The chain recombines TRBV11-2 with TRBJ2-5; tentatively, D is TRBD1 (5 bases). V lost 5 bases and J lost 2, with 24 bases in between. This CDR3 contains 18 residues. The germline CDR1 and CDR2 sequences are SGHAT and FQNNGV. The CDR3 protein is CASSPRGNNDSPQETQYF. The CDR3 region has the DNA TGTGCCAGCAGCCCACGCGGTAATAATGACAGCCCGCAAGAGACCCAGTACTTC.

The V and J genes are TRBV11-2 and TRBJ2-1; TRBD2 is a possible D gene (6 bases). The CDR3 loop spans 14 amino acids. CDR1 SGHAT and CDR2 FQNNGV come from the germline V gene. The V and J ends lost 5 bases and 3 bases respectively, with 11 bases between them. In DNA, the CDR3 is TGTGCCAGCAGCGTCCCCGGGGGCTACAATGAGCAGTTCTTC. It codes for CASSVPGGYNEQFF. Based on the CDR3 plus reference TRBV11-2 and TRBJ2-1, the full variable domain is EAGVAQSPRYKIIEKRQSVAFWCNPISGHATLYWYQQILGQGPKLLIQFQNNGVVDDSQLPKDRFSAERLKGVDSTLKIQPAKLEDSAVYLCASSVPGGYNEQFFGPGTRLTVL.

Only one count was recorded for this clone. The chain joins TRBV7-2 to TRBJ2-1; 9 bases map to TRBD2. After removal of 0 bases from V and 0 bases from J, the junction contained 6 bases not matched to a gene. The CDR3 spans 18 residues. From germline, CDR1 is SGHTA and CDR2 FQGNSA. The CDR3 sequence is CASSLALGGRGSYNEQFF. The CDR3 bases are TGTGCCAGCAGCTTAGCGTTGGGCGGGAGGGGCTCCTACAATGAGCAGTTCTTC.